This TCR beta chain was obtained from a study of cytomegalovirus exposure and HLA in healthy donors. This CDR3 comprises 15 residues. Germline CDR1 MNHEY, CDR2 SVGAGI. The J segment lost 8 bases and the V segment lost 3 bases, leaving 7 bases of the junction unmatched. In the PCR, 60 Vbeta and 13 Jbeta primers were used. The table came from immunoSEQ multiplex PCR; TCRdb's copy has only in-frame clones and leaves some out. The sample shows 200,000 to 250,000 clones, 70% to 90% of them seen only once. Findings of the study overall: Analyses of presence/absence relied on an assumption of roughly uniform sequencing depth across donors. Sequencing had likely introduced a cluster of highly shared sequence variants as an artifact.

Notes on this clone: Its antigen remains unidentified.

V usage is TRBV6-5 and J usage is TRBJ1-6; 7 nucleotides match TRBD1. The sequenced sample was PBMCs. The sequence was collected from a human donor in good health. The CDR3, as DNA: TGTGCCAGCAGTTATGGGACAGCACGGGATTCACCCCTCCACTTT. It is translated as CASSYGTARDSPLHF.